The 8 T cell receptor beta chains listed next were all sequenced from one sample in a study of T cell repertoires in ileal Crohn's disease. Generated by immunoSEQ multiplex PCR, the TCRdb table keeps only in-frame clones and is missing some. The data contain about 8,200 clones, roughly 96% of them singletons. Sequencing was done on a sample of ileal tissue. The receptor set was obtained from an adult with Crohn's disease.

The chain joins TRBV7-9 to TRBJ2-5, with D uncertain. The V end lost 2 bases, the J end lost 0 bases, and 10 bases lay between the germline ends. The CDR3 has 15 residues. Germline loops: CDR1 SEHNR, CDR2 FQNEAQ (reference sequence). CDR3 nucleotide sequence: TGTGCCAGCAGCTTAAACCACGGGTACCAAGAGACCCAGTACTTC. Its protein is CASSLNHGYQETQYF.

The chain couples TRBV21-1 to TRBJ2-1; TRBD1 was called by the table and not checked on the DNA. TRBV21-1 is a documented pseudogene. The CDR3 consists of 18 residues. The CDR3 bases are TGTGCCAGCAGCAAGTTTACAGGGGGCAATAGCACCGACTGCGAGCAGTTCTTC. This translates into CASSKFTGGNSTDCEQFF.

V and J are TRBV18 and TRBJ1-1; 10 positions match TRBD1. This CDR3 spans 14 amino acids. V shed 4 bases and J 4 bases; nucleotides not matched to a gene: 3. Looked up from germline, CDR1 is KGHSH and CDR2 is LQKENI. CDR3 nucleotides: TGTGCCAGCTCACGGACAGGGGGGCTCACTGAAGCTTTCTTT. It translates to CASSRTGGLTEAFF. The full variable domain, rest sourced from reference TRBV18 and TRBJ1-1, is NAGVMQNPRHLVRRRGQEARLRCSPMKGHSHVYWYRQLPEEGLKFMVYLQKENIIDESGMPKERFSAEFPKEGPSILRIQQVVRGDSAAYFCASSRTGGLTEAFFGQGTRLTVV.

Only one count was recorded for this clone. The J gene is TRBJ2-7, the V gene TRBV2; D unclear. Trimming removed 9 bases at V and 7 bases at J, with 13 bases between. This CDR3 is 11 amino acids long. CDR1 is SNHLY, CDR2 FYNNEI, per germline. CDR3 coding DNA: TGTGCCAGTAAGTTCGCGCTTGAGCAGTACTTC. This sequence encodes CASKFALEQYF. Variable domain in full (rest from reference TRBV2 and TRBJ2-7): EPEVTQTPSHQVTQMGQEVILRCVPISNHLYFYWYRQILGQKVEFLVSFYNNEISEKSEIFDDQFSVERPDGSNFTLKIRSTKLEDSAMYFCASKFALEQYFGPGTRLTVT.

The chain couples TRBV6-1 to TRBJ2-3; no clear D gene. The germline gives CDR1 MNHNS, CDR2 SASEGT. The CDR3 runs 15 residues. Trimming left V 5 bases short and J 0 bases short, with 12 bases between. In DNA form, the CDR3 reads TGTGCCAGCAGTCTCGAGAAAGCAAGCACAGATACGCAGTATTTT. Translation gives CASSLEKASTDTQYF.

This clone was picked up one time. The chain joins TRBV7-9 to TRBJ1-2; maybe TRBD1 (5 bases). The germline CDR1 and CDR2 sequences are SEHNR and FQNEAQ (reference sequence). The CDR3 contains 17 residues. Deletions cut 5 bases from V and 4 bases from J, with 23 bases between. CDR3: CASSRDVRGSGGYGYTF. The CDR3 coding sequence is TGTGCCAGCAGCCGCGACGTCAGAGGGTCCGGGGGCTATGGCTACACCTTC.

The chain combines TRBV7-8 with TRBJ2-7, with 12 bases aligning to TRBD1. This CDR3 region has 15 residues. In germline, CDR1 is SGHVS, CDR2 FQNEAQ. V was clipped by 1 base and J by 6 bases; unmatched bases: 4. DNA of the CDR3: TGTGCCAGCAGCTTAGTGGGACAGGGGGCTGGCGAGCAGTACTTC. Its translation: CASSLVGQGAGEQYF.

CDR3: CATLAGGGDTQYF. The CDR3 coding sequence is TGTGCCACCCTAGCGGGGGGGGGAGATACGCAGTATTTT. This rearrangement joins TRBV10-3 to TRBJ2-3, with 12 nucleotides matching TRBD2. CDR3 length: 13 residues. CDR1 ENHRY and CDR2 SYGVKD come from the germline V gene. The J segment lost 5 bases and the V segment lost 10 bases, leaving 4 bases of the junction unmatched.